A selection of T cell receptor beta chains follows, all from one sample in a study of T cell responses to AZD1222 COVID-19 vaccine. Only in-frame clones appear in the TCRdb table, and some are missing; sequencing was by immunoSEQ multiplex PCR. The sample shows more than 80,000 clones, 75% to 90% of them seen only once. This sample comprised peripheral blood, obtained 28 days after the second AZD1222 dose. The receptor set was obtained from an adult who received the AZD1222 COVID-19 vaccine. Each CDR3 is given with its conserved first and last residue. Each record gives: D gene, clone size, V gene, J gene, CDR3 protein, CDR3 DNA. D genes are given only for firm matches. The size field is filled for only some rows; it gives once, few, many or a size class.

.	.	TRBV5-1	TRBJ2-3	CASSPNLPGLDTQYF	TGCGCCAGCAGCCCGAATCTCCCGGGACTGGATACGCAGTATTTT
TRBD2	.	TRBV3-1/TRBV3-2	TRBJ2-7	CASSPVSAGGPYEQYF	TGTGCCAGCAGCCCTGTCTCAGCGGGAGGGCCCTACGAGCAGTACTTC
TRBD1	few	TRBV5-1	TRBJ1-3	CASSLGGQGSGNTIYF	TGCGCCAGCAGCTTGGGGGGACAGGGCTCTGGAAACACCATATATTTT
TRBD1	.	TRBV3-1/TRBV3-2	TRBJ1-2	CASSRDRNYGYTF	TGTGCCAGCAGCCGGGACAGGAACTATGGCTACACCTTC
TRBD1	.	TRBV30	TRBJ1-2	CAWNPRGRRGYTF	TGTGCCTGGAATCCCAGGGGGCGGAGAGGCTACACCTTC
.	.	TRBV10-1	TRBJ1-6	CARGRREVTWDSPLHF	TGCGCCAGAGGGAGGCGGGAAGTAACTTGGGATTCACCCCTCCACTTT
.	.	TRBV13	TRBJ1-6	CASSLGRTGTPLHF	TGTGCCAGCAGCTTAGGCCGAACAGGGACACCCCTCCACTTT
.	.	TRBV27	TRBJ1-5	CASSLGRDNQPQHF	TGTGCCAGCAGTTTAGGCAGGGACAATCAGCCCCAGCATTTT
.	.	TRBV30	TRBJ2-1	CAWSGSERNNEQFF	TGTGCCTGGAGTGGTAGCGAGCGGAACAATGAGCAGTTCTTC
.	.	TRBV29-1	TRBJ1-1	CSVETQGNTEAFF	TGCAGCGTTGAAACCCAGGGGAACACTGAAGCTTTCTTT
.	.	TRBV7-9	TRBJ2-3	CASSPGADGGTDTQYF	TGTGCCAGCAGCCCGGGGGCCGATGGAGGCACAGATACGCAGTATTTT
.	few	TRBV7-6	TRBJ1-1	CASSLNPQGNTEAFF	TGTGCCAGCAGCTTAAACCCCCAGGGGAACACTGAAGCTTTCTTT
.	.	TRBV19	TRBJ1-5	CASSILGATGNQPQHF	TGTGCCAGTAGTATCCTAGGGGCGACGGGCAATCAGCCCCAGCATTTT
.	few	TRBV6-5	TRBJ2-3	CASRTTDTQYF	TGTGCCAGCAGGACCACAGATACGCAGTATTTT
TRBD1	once	TRBV28	TRBJ1-1	CASSLNRGNTEAFF	TGTGCCAGCAGTTTAAACAGGGGGAACACTGAAGCTTTCTTT
.	few	TRBV25-1	TRBJ2-7	CASSAAGSGEQYF	TGTGCCAGCAGTGCTGCAGGGTCGGGCGAGCAGTACTTC
TRBD1	.	TRBV30	TRBJ2-1	CAWTWDRYNEQFF	TGTGCCTGGACCTGGGACAGGTACAATGAGCAGTTCTTC
.	.	TRBV12-3/TRBV12-4	TRBJ1-5	CATRSGGNQPQHF	TGTGCCACCAGGTCTGGGGGCAATCAGCCCCAGCATTTT
TRBD2	few	TRBV28	TRBJ2-2	CASMESGRGTGELFF	TGTGCCAGCATGGAGTCCGGGAGGGGCACCGGGGAGCTGTTTTTT
.	.	TRBV7-2	TRBJ1-5	CASSLAPQPQHF	TGTGCCAGCAGCTTAGCGCCTCAGCCCCAGCATTTT
.	.	TRBV6-2/TRBV6-3	TRBJ1-1	CASSYSGRTEAFF	TGTGCCAGCAGTTACTCCGGGAGGACTGAAGCTTTCTTT
.	.	TRBV7-9	TRBJ1-2	CASSGNGYGYTF	TGTGCCAGCAGCGGCAATGGGTATGGCTACACCTTC
.	.	TRBV28	TRBJ1-3	CASSPTVIGNTIYF	TGTGCCAGCAGTCCAACAGTGATAGGAAACACCATATATTTT
.	few	TRBV7-8	TRBJ1-5	CASSSANRDYQPQHF	TGTGCCAGCAGCTCCGCGAACAGGGACTATCAGCCCCAGCATTTT
.	.	TRBV19	TRBJ1-5	CASRPDSRNQPQHF	TGTGCCAGTAGGCCTGACAGCCGCAATCAGCCCCAGCATTTT
TRBD1	.	TRBV2	TRBJ1-1	CASSADLQGRGTEAFF	TGTGCCAGCAGTGCCGATTTACAGGGGAGAGGCACTGAAGCTTTCTTT
.	.	TRBV5-1	TRBJ1-2	CASSGGSSGNSDNYGYTF	TGCGCCAGCAGCGGGGGGTCCTCGGGGAACTCCGATAACTATGGCTACACCTTC
TRBD1	.	TRBV5-1	TRBJ1-6	CASRYSGPGQGDSPLHF	TGCGCCAGCAGGTACTCGGGACCGGGACAGGGGGATTCACCCCTCCACTTT
.	once	TRBV4-1	TRBJ1-1	CASSQDFGSMNTEAFF	TGCGCCAGCAGCCAAGATTTTGGCAGTATGAACACTGAAGCTTTCTTT
TRBD1	.	TRBV7-2	TRBJ2-3	CASSRDRGATDTQYF	TGTGCCAGCAGTCGAGACAGGGGCGCCACAGATACGCAGTATTTT
.	.	TRBV7-8	TRBJ2-7	CASSPAGVSLTYEQYF	TGTGCCAGCAGCCCGGCAGGGGTTAGCTTAACCTACGAGCAGTACTTC
.	.	TRBV10-2	TRBJ1-2	CASTTTRGSEGYTF	TGCGCCAGCACTACGACACGGGGCAGTGAGGGCTACACCTTC
.	once	TRBV7-9	TRBJ1-1	CASTMRSGVNTEAFF	TGTGCCAGCACCATGAGAAGCGGGGTGAACACTGAAGCTTTCTTT
.	.	TRBV10-1	TRBJ2-3	CASSEDSTDTQYF	TGCGCCAGCAGTGAGGACAGCACAGATACGCAGTATTTT
.	.	TRBV7-3	TRBJ1-1	CASSLTSGGGTEAFF	TGTGCCAGCAGCTTAACTTCCGGAGGTGGCACTGAAGCTTTCTTT
TRBD1	few	TRBV11-1	TRBJ2-2	CASSPDRVGTGELFF	TGTGCCAGCAGCCCCGACAGGGTAGGCACCGGGGAGCTGTTTTTT
.	few	TRBV30	TRBJ2-5	CAWRQTRSQETQYF	TGTGCCTGGAGACAGACCCGGTCCCAAGAGACCCAGTACTTC
.	.	TRBV4-1	TRBJ2-7	CASSQGASRRSSYEQYF	TGCGCCAGCAGCCAAGGGGCAAGTAGGAGGAGCTCCTACGAGCAGTACTTC
.	once	TRBV29-1	TRBJ2-5	CSVGMSGETQYF	TGCAGCGTTGGTATGTCTGGAGAGACCCAGTACTTC
.	.	TRBV28	TRBJ1-2	CAIGGGYTF	TGTGCCATTGGAGGAGGCTACACCTTC
.	.	TRBV29-1	TRBJ2-7	CSVEDRWQGGSYEQYF	TGCAGCGTTGAAGATCGTTGGCAGGGGGGCTCCTACGAGCAGTACTTC
.	once	TRBV29-1	TRBJ2-7	CSVDSGEQYF	TGCAGCGTCGATTCCGGCGAGCAGTACTTC
TRBD1	.	TRBV6-2/TRBV6-3	TRBJ1-1	CASSPGFGGTGYGTEAFF	TGTGCCAGCAGCCCTGGATTTGGCGGGACAGGGTATGGCACTGAAGCTTTCTTT
.	.	TRBV29-1	TRBJ1-1	CSVDLETEAFF	TGCAGCGTTGACCTGGAGACTGAAGCTTTCTTT
TRBD1	.	TRBV18	TRBJ2-7	CASSLGQGTEQYF	TGTGCCAGCTCCCTCGGACAGGGGACCGAGCAGTACTTC
TRBD1	.	TRBV5-4	TRBJ2-7	CASSGDRGRGEQYF	TGTGCCAGCAGCGGCGACAGGGGGCGTGGCGAGCAGTACTTC
.	.	TRBV4-3	TRBJ1-5	CASSQDERDRQPQHF	TGCGCCAGCAGCCAAGATGAAAGAGATCGACAGCCCCAGCATTTT
TRBD2	.	TRBV2	TRBJ2-2	CASTGLAGTGELFF	TGTGCCAGCACCGGTCTAGCGGGCACCGGGGAGCTGTTTTTT
.	.	TRBV19	TRBJ2-7	CASSIDLTSYEQYF	TGTGCCAGTAGTATAGACCTAACCTCCTACGAGCAGTACTTC
.	.	TRBV18	TRBJ1-4	CASSPRIGDSEKLFF	TGTGCCAGCTCACCAAGAATTGGGGATAGTGAAAAACTGTTTTTT
.	.	TRBV28	TRBJ1-2	CASSKIYGYTF	TGTGCCAGCAGTAAAATCTATGGCTACACCTTC
.	.	TRBV7-2	TRBJ1-1	CASSLSPSGVEAFF	TGTGCCAGCAGCTTATCTCCTTCGGGGGTTGAAGCTTTCTTT